Each of the 29 T cell receptor beta chains below was sequenced from the same sample in a study of response to subunit inactivated influenza vaccine (dated by TCRdb to 2017 to 2018). Preparation of the library involved RT-PCR. Sequencing was carried out with an Illumina HiSeq 2500. TCRdb itself trimmed the public reads at Q25 with fastp, ran MiXCR and retained productive beta chains. Rows are combined by CDR3 protein, so each entry shows the most common genes and DNA. In this sample the table shows roughly 700,000 distinct CDR3 sequences, roughly 14% of which occur a single time. The ten largest account for approximately 10% of the sample. The sequenced sample was PBMCs from blood, obtained less than 13 days after vaccination. These receptors originate from a man aged 45-65 years who received an inactivated influenza vaccine. Donor details come from another sample of the same person, matched by shared clones.

This rearrangement joins TRBV29-1 to TRBJ1-1; D ambiguous. CDR3 length equals 15 residues. Germline V gives CDR1 SQVTM, CDR2 ANQGSEA. Trimming removed 5 bases from V and 0 bases from J, with 16 bases in between. CDR3 loop: CSVTPRLRVNTEAFF. CDR3 sequence (DNA): TGCAGCGTTACCCCTCGACTTCGAGTGAACACTGAAGCTTTCTTT.

The table lists this clonotype with a few counts. V is TRBV7-9 and J is TRBJ1-1; no clear D. Germline V gene data show CDR1 as SEHNR and CDR2 as FQNEAQ (reference sequence). This CDR3 contains 13 residues. V lost 3 bases and J lost 5, with 10 bases in between. CDR3 coding DNA: TGTGCCAGCAGCTTCAGTTTGGAAACTGAAGCTTTCTTT. Translating it yields CASSFSLETEAFF.

This clonotype was seen a handful of times. The chain couples TRBV2 to TRBJ2-3; D is undetermined. There are 13 residues in the CDR3. Deletions cut 8 bases from V and 0 bases from J, with 9 bases between. Germline CDR1 SNHLY, CDR2 FYNNEI. In DNA form, the CDR3 reads TGTGCCAGCGAAGGTCATAGCACAGATACGCAGTATTTT. Protein product: CASEGHSTDTQYF.

The chain has TRBV7-3 and TRBJ1-2; possibly TRBD1 for D (5 bases). Germline CDR1 and CDR2: SGHTA and FQGTGA. The CDR3 has 16 residues. Trimming stripped 1 base from V and 4 bases from J, with 16 bases between. The CDR3 region has the DNA TGTGCCAGCAGCTTAAGGGGCGGATCCTCCCCCTATGGCTACACCTTC. This encodes CASSLRGGSSPYGYTF.

This clonotype was recorded a few times. The chain recombines TRBV4-1 with TRBJ1-2; D is unresolved. Trimming cost V 7 bases and J 1 base, with 16 bases left between them. The length of the CDR3 is 15 residues. Per germline, CDR1 MGHRA and CDR2 YSYEKL. CDR3 sequence reads: CASTEAMRSNYGYTF. The CDR3 DNA reads TGCGCCAGCACCGAAGCTATGCGGAGTAACTATGGCTACACCTTC.

This clonotype has more than one count but fewer than ten. This sequence joins TRBV29-1 and TRBJ2-5; 7 bases line up with TRBD2. Germline V gene data show CDR1 as SQVTM and CDR2 as ANQGSEA. The J segment lost 3 bases and the V segment lost 5 bases, leaving 6 bases of the junction unmatched. The CDR3 totals 13 residues. The CDR3 reads CSVSGLAEETQYF. In DNA, the CDR3 is TGCAGCGTTTCCGGGCTAGCGGAAGAGACCCAGTACTTC.

This clonotype has more than one count but fewer than ten. The gene calls are TRBV5-5 and TRBJ2-7, with a possible D match to TRBD1 (5 bases). CDR1 and CDR2 (germline): SGHKS, YYEKEE (reference sequence). The CDR3 has 17 residues. Trimming shortened V by 4 bases and J by 4 bases, and 24 bases separated the two germline ends. The CDR3 DNA reads TGTGCCAGCAGCCCTATACGTACAGGATTGGGGCTTTACGAGCAGTACTTC. Encoded protein: CASSPIRTGLGLYEQYF.

This clonotype occurred once. The chain carries TRBV4-2 and TRBJ2-5; 14 bases map to TRBD2. The CDR3 length is 17 residues. The V gene end was trimmed by 1 base and the J gene end by 2 bases; junction bases not matched to a gene: 3. Looked up from germline, CDR1 is LGHNA and CDR2 is YNFKEQ. The CDR3 reads CASSQGTSGGRQETQYF. The DNA of the CDR3 is TGTGCCAGCAGCCAAGGGACTAGCGGGGGGCGTCAAGAGACCCAGTACTTC.

The chain employs TRBV27 and TRBJ1-4; D is ambiguous. V lost 6 bases to trimming and J lost 3 bases, with 17 bases between them. Germline lookup yields CDR1 MNHEY and CDR2 SMNVEV (reference sequence). CDR3 length equals 16 residues. This CDR3 is CASSHDWFAANEKLFF. Written as DNA, the CDR3 is TGTGCCAGCAGCCATGATTGGTTCGCAGCTAATGAAAAACTGTTTTTT.

The chain recombines TRBV6-2 or TRBV6-3 with TRBJ2-1; TRBD2 agrees at 9 bases. The CDR3 spans 12 residues. V lost 2 bases, J lost 15 bases, and 5 bases stayed unmatched. The germline gives CDR1 MNHEY, CDR2 SVGEGT. The chain's CDR3 is CASSYEGTSSFF. The CDR3 nucleotides are TGTGCCAGCAGTTACGAAGGGACTAGCTCGTTCTTC.

The J gene is TRBJ2-1, the V gene TRBV5-1; 8 nucleotides align to TRBD2. The V and J ends lost 1 base and 3 bases, in that order; junction bases with no gene match: 6. Germline V gene data show CDR1 as SGHRS and CDR2 as YFSETQ. The CDR3 sequence is 16 residues long. CDR3 region: CASSLNAGGNYNEQFF. The DNA of the CDR3 is TGCGCCAGCAGCTTGAATGCGGGGGGAAACTACAATGAGCAGTTCTTC.

This clonotype was counted ten times or more. The chain has TRBV7-2 and TRBJ1-4; 10 bases are shared with TRBD1. This CDR3 spans 15 amino acids. Germline V gene lookup returns CDR1 SGHTA and CDR2 FQGNSA. J gave up 4 bases and V 3 bases, and 2 bases lay outside the gene matches. The CDR3 coding sequence is TGTGCCAGCAGCTTCGACAGGGGGCTTAATGAAAAACTGTTTTTT. It is translated as CASSFDRGLNEKLFF.

This chain uses TRBV6-2 or TRBV6-3 with TRBJ2-7; the D gene is possibly TRBD1 (6 bases). Germline assignment: CDR1 MNHEY and CDR2 SVGEGT. The CDR3 sequence is 13 residues long. V was pared by 6 bases and J by 5 bases, with 14 bases between. In nucleotides, the CDR3 is TGTGCCAGCAGCTATGACAGGATCGACGAGCAGTACTTC. Its translation: CASSYDRIDEQYF.

This clonotype was picked up a small number of times. The chain joins TRBV20-1 to TRBJ2-5; 8 bases are shared with TRBD2. Unmatched junction bases numbered 1, after V lost 4 bases and J lost 3 bases. Germline values: CDR1 DFQATT, CDR2 SNEGSKA (reference sequence). The CDR3 contains 12 residues. The CDR3 DNA reads TGCAGTGCTAAAGCGGGAGAAGAGACCCAGTACTTC. It codes for CSAKAGEETQYF.

The genes are TRBV28 and TRBJ2-7; no clear D gene. CDR1 MDHEN and CDR2 SYDVKM come from the germline V gene. The germline V and J ends were trimmed by 3 bases and 9 bases, with 21 bases remaining between them. This CDR3 is 15 amino acids long. The CDR3 region is CASSFSGAASPWQYF. CDR3 DNA: TGTGCCAGCAGTTTCAGTGGCGCAGCTTCACCTTGGCAGTACTTC.

The sample holds many counts of this clonotype. The chain links TRBV5-1 to TRBJ1-1, with a possible D match to TRBD1 (5 bases). This CDR3 has 11 residues. The germline gives CDR1 SGHRS, CDR2 YFSETQ. The ends were cut back, 4 bases at V and 10 bases at J, with 11 bases in the middle. The CDR3: CASSGGGGAFF. The CDR3 region has the DNA TGCGCCAGCAGCGGCGGGGGAGGAGCTTTCTTT.

The V and J genes are TRBV6-1 and TRBJ1-3; D unclear. This CDR3 contains 15 residues. V was clipped by 4 bases and J by 2 bases, with 12 bases between them. From germline, CDR1 is MNHNS and CDR2 SASEGT. This chain's CDR3 is CASSAPGGAGNTIYF. The CDR3 DNA reads as TGTGCCAGCAGTGCCCCCGGTGGGGCTGGAAACACCATATATTTT.

The chain uses TRBV5-8 and TRBJ2-7, with D uncertain. Per germline, CDR1 SGHTS and CDR2 YDEGEE. The CDR3 runs to 14 residues. The V and J ends lost 4 bases and 1 base respectively, with 12 bases between them. CDR3 sequence (DNA): TGTGCCAGCAGCCCAGCCATCTCGTCCTACGAGCAGTACTTC. It translates to CASSPAISSYEQYF. Based on the CDR3 plus reference TRBV5-8 and TRBJ2-7, the full variable domain is EAGVTQSPTHLIKTRGQQATLRCSPISGHTSVYWYQQALGLGLQFLLWYDEGEERNRGNFPPRFSGRQFPNYSSELNVNALELEDSALYLCASSPAISSYEQYFGPGTRLTVT.

This clonotype has more than one count but fewer than ten. V usage is TRBV7-2 and J usage is TRBJ2-6; either TRBD1 or TRBD2 may supply D (5 bases each). V dropped 5 bases and J dropped 1 base, with 9 bases sitting between them. The CDR3 consists of 15 residues. CDR1 and CDR2 (germline): SGHTA, FQGNSA. For the CDR3, the DNA is TGTGCCAGCAGCACCTGGGGGTCTGGGGCCAACGTCCTGACTTTC. Its protein product is CASSTWGSGANVLTF. The variable domain in full, completed from reference TRBV7-2 and TRBJ2-6, reads GAGVSQSPSNKVTEKGKDVELRCDPISGHTALYWYRQSLGQGLEFLIYFQGNSAPDKSGLPSDRFSAERTGGSVSTLTIQRTQQEDSAVYLCASSTWGSGANVLTFGAGSRLTVL.

The chain uses TRBV29-1 and TRBJ2-1, with 11 positions matching TRBD2. From germline, CDR1 is SQVTM and CDR2 ANQGSEA. This CDR3 spans 14 amino acids. V lost 5 bases and J lost 7; bases outside the gene matches: 7. The CDR3 here is CSVSKTSGRNEQFF. In DNA form, the CDR3 reads TGCAGCGTTTCAAAAACTAGCGGGAGAAATGAGCAGTTCTTC.

This clonotype showed up many times. V is TRBV12-3 or TRBV12-4 and J is TRBJ2-7; D is possibly TRBD1 (5 bases). The CDR3 is made up of 15 amino acids. V lost 1 base and J 0 bases, leaving 10 bases between the germline ends. The CDR3 DNA is TGTGCCAGCAGTTTAGAAGCAGGGCCCTCCTACGAGCAGTACTTC. Its protein is CASSLEAGPSYEQYF.

In its sample, this clonotype was seen a few times. The chain has TRBV20-1 and TRBJ1-6; D is undetermined. Germline-derived CDR1 and CDR2 are DFQATT and SNEGSKA (reference sequence). This CDR3 contains 12 residues. V lost 2 bases and J lost 5, with 4 bases in between. CDR3 bases: TGCAGTGCTAGAACAGATAATTCACCCCTCCACTTT. Its protein is CSARTDNSPLHF.

This clonotype turned up a few times. J is TRBJ2-1 and V is TRBV5-5, with no clear D. The CDR3 contains 16 residues. Germline V gene lookup returns CDR1 SGHKS and CDR2 YYEKEE (reference sequence). Deletions cut 0 bases from V and 3 bases from J, with 13 bases between. The CDR3 DNA reads as TGTGCCAGCAGCTTGGCCCCAGGCCCCAGCTACAATGAGCAGTTCTTC. Amino acid sequence: CASSLAPGPSYNEQFF.

This clonotype has more than one count but fewer than ten. This chain connects TRBV5-5 to TRBJ1-5, with D unclear. Trimming took off 3 bases at V and 0 bases at J, with 10 bases between the two ends. Germline V gives CDR1 SGHKS, CDR2 YYEKEE (reference sequence). The CDR3 is 15 amino acids. The CDR3 DNA reads TGTGCCAGCAGCTCGGACTATTATAGCAATCAGCCCCAGCATTTT. Translating it yields CASSSDYYSNQPQHF. Together with reference TRBV5-5 and TRBJ1-5, the CDR3 gives the full variable domain: DAGVTQSPTHLIKTRGQQVTLRCSPISGHKSVSWYQQVLGQGPQFIFQYYEKEERGRGNFPDRFSARQFPNYSSELNVNALLLGDSALYLCASSSDYYSNQPQHFGDGTRLSIL.

This clonotype was detected ten times or more. The chain couples TRBV12-3 or TRBV12-4 to TRBJ1-2; D is undetermined. The CDR3 is made up of 16 amino acids. Trimming shortened V by 1 base and J by 0 bases, and 12 bases separated the two germline ends. The CDR3 protein is CASSLGWREANYGYTF. CDR3 coding DNA: TGTGCCAGCAGTTTAGGATGGAGAGAGGCTAACTATGGCTACACCTTC.

The chain combines TRBV10-3 with TRBJ2-3; possible D gene TRBD2, 6 bases. Germline V gives CDR1 ENHRY, CDR2 SYGVKD. The CDR3 is 15 residues long. Trimming shortened V by 3 bases and J by 1 base, and 11 bases separated the two germline ends. CDR3 sequence reads: CAISDGASGTDTQYF. The CDR3 nucleotides are TGTGCCATCAGTGATGGGGCTAGCGGCACAGATACGCAGTATTTT.

This clonotype was picked up a small number of times. The rearrangement uses TRBV2 and TRBJ2-7; D may be TRBD2 (6 bases). Germline V gene lookup returns CDR1 SNHLY and CDR2 FYNNEI. Trimming removed 4 bases at V and 3 bases at J, with 13 bases between. The CDR3 extends over 14 amino acids. Written as DNA, the CDR3 is TGTGCCAGCAGTGGCGGGGCCTTGAGCTACGAGCAGTACTTC. Amino acids: CASSGGALSYEQYF. Full variable domain (missing parts from reference TRBV2 and TRBJ2-7): EPEVTQTPSHQVTQMGQEVILRCVPISNHLYFYWYRQILGQKVEFLVSFYNNEISEKSEIFDDQFSVERPDGSNFTLKIRSTKLEDSAMYFCASSGGALSYEQYFGPGTRLTVT.

In its sample, this clonotype was seen a few times. The chain uses TRBV7-9 and TRBJ2-3; D not certain. The V gene's germline CDR1 is SEHNR and CDR2 FQNEAQ (reference sequence). V lost 4 bases and J lost 6, with 14 bases in between. This CDR3 is built from 14 residues. The CDR3 region has the DNA TGTGCCAGCAGCTCCAACGTCGCTGGTGATACGCAGTATTTT. This gives the protein CASSSNVAGDTQYF.

About this clonotype itself: This may stem from a read error, because a much larger clone lies one nucleotide away. The chain combines TRBV7-2 with TRBJ2-5; D remains ambiguous. CDR1 SGHTA and CDR2 FQGNSA come from the germline V gene. The germline V and J ends were trimmed by 5 bases and 4 bases, with 2 bases remaining between them. The CDR3 extends over 10 amino acids. The CDR3 DNA is TGTGCCAGCAGCCGAGAGACCCAGTACTTC. This encodes CASSRETQYF.